This T cell receptor (beta chain) was identified in a study of T cells expressing NK-cell markers. Study-level background: Each TCR beta repertoire originated in sorted T cells that were CD3+CD56+NKG2C+, CD3+CD56+NKG2C- or CD3+CD56-NKG2C+. Eight donors were sequenced, seven testing HCMV-seropositive and one testing seronegative. Study findings and constraints: Whether expanded NKG2C+ T cell clones recognized HCMV stayed uncertain. The leading position in the CD3+CD56-NKG2C+ fraction of a few donors also went to these clonotypes.

TCRdb derives one entry per CDR3 protein from the 5' RACE reads, leaving out DNA. This sample contains a few hundred thousand distinct CDR3 sequences. This CDR3 has 14 amino acids. Looked up from germline, CDR1 is MNHNS and CDR2 is SASEGT. In the case of this clonotype: The antigen remains unidentified.

The source is a man younger than 35 in good health. The rearrangement uses TRBV6-1 and TRBJ2-1. Sequencing was done on a sample of blood T cells: a sorted CD56 or NKG2C T cell subset, CD4+ or CD8+ T cells, or bulk PBMC T cells (not recorded which). The CDR3: CASSNQPEFNEQFF.